This TCR beta chain is from a study of T cells in Graves' hyperthyroidism and ophthalmopathy. Those with hyperthyroidism were 18 to 65 years old, newly diagnosed, and ill for under 2 months. Study conclusions and caveats: Ophthalmopathy was model-predicted a median roughly 6.2 months pre-onset. Most expanded thyroid clonotypes above 0.001 also appeared in blood. Ophthalmopathy could be told apart from stable hyperthyroidism with a 13 V-J model.

Regions amplified from RNA transcripts were the TCR beta CDR3 regions. Initially, a first-round RT-PCR of the TCR CDR3 employed the HTBI primer set. MiXCR, run by TCRdb on the multiplex PCR reads, gives a single entry per CDR3 protein. This table has some 510,000 distinct CDR3 sequences, around 20% appearing once. The V gene end was trimmed by 1 base and the J gene end by 4 bases; junction bases not matched to a gene: 7. From germline, CDR1 is SGHVS and CDR2 FNYEAQ. The CDR3 sequence is 15 residues long. This clonotype was observed many times. The antigen is undetermined. The sequenced material came from blood. This TCR came from a man younger than 30 with Graves' hyperthyroidism. V usage is TRBV7-6 and J usage is TRBJ2-7; the match to TRBD2 covers 7 bases. CDR3 DNA sequence: TGTGCCAGCAGCTTAGGGGAGGGGATTGGGTACGAGCAGTACTTC. This gives the protein CASSLGEGIGYEQYF.